The 32 T cell receptor beta chains given below trace back to one sample, sequenced in a study of cytomegalovirus exposure and HLA in healthy donors. Both 60 Vbeta primers and 13 Jbeta primers went into the PCR. The assay was immunoSEQ multiplex PCR, and TCRdb's table has in-frame clones only and misses some. Of 130,000 to 150,000 clones listed, 72% are singletons. Sequencing was performed on PBMCs. Every receptor here comes from a man aged 40-49 years in good health and CMV-seronegative.

This clone was seen once. V and J are TRBV28 and TRBJ2-1; 7 bases line up with TRBD2. V dropped 1 base and J dropped 8; count of bases not matched to a gene: 14. This CDR3 has 17 amino acids. Germline V gene sequence: CDR1 MDHEN, CDR2 SYDVKM. The CDR3 DNA reads as TGTGCCAGCAGTTTATTTCGCCTAGCGGCTACCTTTCATGAGCAGTTCTTC. It encodes CASSLFRLAATFHEQFF.

CDR3 DNA: TGCGCCAGCAGCCAAGATGCGGCCCCCAGTGGTACGCAGTATTTT. It encodes CASSQDAAPSGTQYF. This rearrangement joins TRBV4-3 to TRBJ2-3; no definite D call. Trimming stripped 0 bases from V and 8 bases from J, with 15 bases between. CDR3 length: 15 residues. CDR1 is LGHNA and CDR2 is YSLEER in the germline V gene.

CDR3: CASSVEGNPYNEQFF. CDR3 nucleotides: TGTGCCAGCAGTGTCGAGGGAAATCCCTACAATGAGCAGTTCTTC. This rearrangement joins TRBV6-4 to TRBJ2-1, with a weak D call TRBD2 (5 bases). The CDR3 has 15 amino acids. The germline V gene encodes CDR1 MRHNA and CDR2 SNTAGT. Trimming took 4 bases from V and 2 from J, leaving 12 bases between them.

In its sample, this clone was seen once. This rearrangement joins TRBV28 to TRBJ2-1; a possible D gene is TRBD2 (6 bases). CDR3 length equals 15 residues. Trimming pared 7 bases from V and 4 bases from J, leaving 17 bases between. CDR1 and CDR2 from the germline V gene are MDHEN and SYDVKM. Written as DNA, the CDR3 is TGTGCCAGCACCATGGAACTAGCCTCGTACAATGAGCAGTTCTTC. Encoded protein: CASTMELASYNEQFF.

On this clone: The germline gene is not matched at one end of the junction; a read error may be the cause. The chain links TRBV28 to TRBJ1-5; 7 bases line up with TRBD1. The CDR3 has 13 residues. Germline V gene data show CDR1 as MDHEN and CDR2 as SYDVKM. This CDR3 is CASGLQGNQPQNF. The DNA of the CDR3 is TGTGCCAGCGGCTTACAGGGGAATCAGCCCCAGAATTTT.

J is TRBJ1-4 and V is TRBV6-5; no reliable D call. The CDR3 length is 15 residues. CDR1 and CDR2 (germline): MNHEY, SVGAGI. The V gene lost 6 bases and the J gene lost 7 bases, with 18 bases spanning the gap. CDR3 coding DNA: TGTGCCAGCAGCCTTGATTGGGAGAGGGTTGAAAAACTGTTTTTT. It specifies CASSLDWERVEKLFF.

The V call is TRBV5-4, the J call TRBJ1-3, with D unresolved. Germline V lookup: CDR1 SGHNT, CDR2 YYREEE (reference sequence). The CDR3 is 16 residues long. V lost 0 bases and J 4 bases, leaving 14 bases between the germline ends. DNA for the CDR3: TGTGCCAGCAGCTTGGACCGAGCGGGGTCAGGAAACACCATATATTTT. Translating gives CASSLDRAGSGNTIYF.

The rearrangement joins TRBV5-1 to TRBJ1-1; D uncertain. Trimming took off 0 bases at V and 5 bases at J, with 14 bases between the two ends. CDR1 and CDR2 (germline): SGHRS, YFSETQ. The CDR3 covers 15 residues. The chain's CDR3 is CASSLENPGETEAFF. In DNA form, the CDR3 reads TGCGCCAGCAGCTTGGAAAACCCCGGGGAGACTGAAGCTTTCTTT. Using reference TRBV5-1 and TRBJ1-1 for the parts outside the CDR3, the full variable domain is KAGVTQTPRYLIKTRGQQVTLSCSPISGHRSVSWYQQTPGQGLQFLFEYFSETQRNKGNFPGRFSGRQFSNSRSEMNVSTLELGDSALYLCASSLENPGETEAFFGQGTRLTVV.

As DNA, the CDR3 is TGTGCCAGCAGCTTCAACCCAGGACAGCTTAAGGCTGAAGCTTTCTTT. Translating it yields CASSFNPGQLKAEAFF. The gene calls are TRBV11-2 and TRBJ1-1, with D possibly TRBD1 on 6 matching bases. Trimming cost V 3 bases and J 6 bases, with 20 bases left between them. Germline V gene lookup returns CDR1 SGHAT and CDR2 FQNNGV. CDR3 length: 16 amino acids.

V usage is TRBV12-5 and J usage is TRBJ2-7; TRBD1 aligns across 8 bases. The CDR3 is 17 amino acids. CDR1 is LGHNT, CDR2 FRNRAP, per germline. V trimming: 7 bases; J trimming: 6 bases; junction bases outside the gene matches: 20. The CDR3 region is CASALRVWTGTLPEQYF. The CDR3 region has the DNA TGTGCTAGTGCCTTACGTGTGTGGACAGGGACTCTGCCCGAGCAGTACTTC. Full variable domain (outside the CDR3, taken from reference TRBV12-5 and TRBJ2-7): DARVTQTPRHKVTEMGQEVTMRCQPILGHNTVFWYRQTMMQGLELLAYFRNRAPLDDSGMPKDRFSAEMPDATLATLKIQPSEPRDSAVYFCASALRVWTGTLPEQYFGPGTRLTVT.

This chain joins TRBV19 and TRBJ2-7; maybe TRBD1 (8 bases). The CDR3 runs to 16 residues. Trimming took off 11 bases at V and 4 bases at J, with 27 bases between the two ends. The germline gives CDR1 LNHDA, CDR2 SQIVND (reference sequence). DNA of the CDR3: TGTGCCTCCGACGGGGGGCAGGGGGCATTGCCTTACGAGCAGTACTTC. Protein: CASDGGQGALPYEQYF.

The CDR3: CATSRGGGNTGELFF. The CDR3 DNA follows: TGTGCCACCAGCAGAGGAGGGGGCAACACCGGGGAGCTGTTTTTT. The rearrangement joins TRBV15 to TRBJ2-2; 7 nucleotides line up with TRBD1. After removal of 1 base from V and 2 bases from J, the junction contained 1 base not matched to a gene. CDR1 is LNHNV and CDR2 is YYDKDF in the germline V gene (reference sequence). The CDR3 has 15 amino acids.

The chain joins TRBV7-2 to TRBJ2-7; a weak D match, TRBD1 (6 bases). Per germline, CDR1 SGHTA and CDR2 FQGNSA. Trimming took off 0 bases at V and 3 bases at J, with 12 bases between the two ends. The CDR3 length is 15 residues. The CDR3: CASSLASGTNYEQYF. The CDR3 coding sequence is TGTGCCAGCAGCTTAGCCTCCGGGACAAACTACGAGCAGTACTTC.

Written as DNA, the CDR3 is TGTGCCATCCGCGGGGTGGACTACGAGCAGTACTTC. Residues: CAIRGVDYEQYF. The chain combines TRBV10-3 with TRBJ2-7; a possible D gene is TRBD2 (6 bases). Germline lookup yields CDR1 ENHRY and CDR2 SYGVKD. Trimming stripped 8 bases from V and 3 bases from J, with 11 bases between. This CDR3 is 12 amino acids long.

The V call is TRBV5-8, the J call TRBJ1-1; 8 bases match TRBD1. The germline V gene has CDR1 SGHTS and CDR2 YDEGEE. With 0 bases clipped from V and 4 bases from J, the junction kept 8 bases outside the gene matches. This CDR3 is built from 16 residues. In DNA, the CDR3 is TGTGCCAGCAGCTTGGGGGCAGGGGGCGCAGGCACTGAAGCTTTCTTT. It codes for CASSLGAGGAGTEAFF. The entire variable domain, with the rest obtained from reference TRBV5-8 and TRBJ1-1, is as follows: EAGVTQSPTHLIKTRGQQATLRCSPISGHTSVYWYQQALGLGLQFLLWYDEGEERNRGNFPPRFSGRQFPNYSSELNVNALELEDSALYLCASSLGAGGAGTEAFFGQGTRLTVV.

The chain uses TRBV27 and TRBJ2-1, with 7 bases matching TRBD1. This CDR3 has 14 residues. V was clipped by 2 bases and J by 4 bases; unmatched bases: 2. The germline V gene has CDR1 MNHEY and CDR2 SMNVEV (reference sequence). In nucleotides, the CDR3 is TGTGCCAGCAGTTTAGTGGGACAGTACAATGAGCAGTTCTTC. This codes for CASSLVGQYNEQFF.

This rearrangement joins TRBV5-5 to TRBJ2-1; TRBD2 matches 9 bases. Germline loops: CDR1 SGHKS, CDR2 YYEKEE (reference sequence). The trim removed 2 bases at V and 3 bases at J, leaving 6 bases unmatched. The CDR3 runs to 16 residues. The CDR3 bases are TGTGCCAGCAGCTTCCCGCGGGGGGGCGTCTACAATGAGCAGTTCTTC. Protein sequence: CASSFPRGGVYNEQFF.

The V gene is TRBV5-1, the J gene TRBJ1-1; no reliable D call. The CDR3 is 14 residues long. Trimming left V 0 bases short and J 0 bases short, with 6 bases between. CDR1 is SGHRS and CDR2 is YFSETQ in the germline V gene. CDR3 loop: CASSLGHMNTEAFF. The CDR3 coding sequence is TGCGCCAGCAGCTTGGGCCACATGAACACTGAAGCTTTCTTT.

This sequence joins TRBV5-1 and TRBJ2-5; the D is unclear. Germline V CDR1 and CDR2: SGHRS, YFSETQ. V shed 0 bases and J shed 2 bases, with 8 bases lying between them. This CDR3 is 14 amino acids long. CDR3 nucleotide sequence: TGCGCCAGCAGCTTGGGTCAAGCTCAAGAGACCCAGTACTTC. Its translation: CASSLGQAQETQYF.

This clone was recorded once. The chain uses TRBV14 and TRBJ2-1; possibly TRBD2 for D (7 bases). V was clipped by 4 bases and J by 0 bases, with 19 bases between them. The germline CDR1 and CDR2 sequences are SGHDN and FVKESK. CDR3 length: 18 amino acids. CDR3 region: CASSPILGGASSYNEQFF. The CDR3 DNA reads TGTGCCAGCAGCCCTATCCTGGGGGGGGCCAGCTCCTACAATGAGCAGTTCTTC.

This chain joins TRBV29-1 and TRBJ1-2, with D maybe TRBD1 (6 bases). This CDR3 contains 13 residues. V was trimmed by 6 bases and J by 1 base, leaving 12 bases between them. CDR1 SQVTM and CDR2 ANQGSEA come from the germline V gene. CDR3 amino acids: CSVRWGLNYGYTF. In DNA, the CDR3 is TGCAGCGTGAGGTGGGGGCTTAACTATGGCTACACCTTC.

This clone was counted between two and nine times. This chain connects TRBV10-1 to TRBJ1-1; D ambiguous. The CDR3 totals 14 residues. Germline-derived CDR1 and CDR2 are WNHNN and SYGVQD (reference sequence). Trimming took off 0 bases at V and 4 bases at J, with 9 bases between the two ends. For the CDR3, the DNA is TGCGCCAGCAGTGAGTCAGCCCGGGGCACTGAAGCTTTCTTT. It specifies CASSESARGTEAFF.

The chain is built from TRBV5-4 and TRBJ2-3; the match to TRBD2 covers 10 bases. V dropped 5 bases and J dropped 4; count of bases not matched to a gene: 1. The CDR3 consists of 13 residues. Germline V gene sequence: CDR1 SGHNT, CDR2 YYREEE (reference sequence). Here the CDR3 reads CASRAGGSDTQYF. CDR3 sequence (DNA): TGTGCCAGCAGAGCGGGAGGGTCAGATACGCAGTATTTT.

The genes are TRBV5-4 and TRBJ2-7, with a possible D match to TRBD2 (6 bases). V lost 4 bases, J lost 0 bases, and 14 bases lay in between. The CDR3 runs 15 residues. Germline CDR1 SGHNT, CDR2 YYREEE (reference sequence). For the CDR3, the DNA is TGTGCCAGCAGCCGTCGGGACTCATTCTCCTACGAGCAGTACTTC. This translates into CASSRRDSFSYEQYF.

V and J are TRBV7-2 and TRBJ2-5; perhaps TRBD1 as D (6 bases). This CDR3 spans 14 amino acids. Trimming took 6 bases from V and 2 from J, leaving 13 bases between them. Germline V gives CDR1 SGHTA, CDR2 FQGNSA. For the CDR3, the DNA is TGTGCCAGCAGTTTACAGGGTCAACAAGAGACCCAGTACTTC. This codes for CASSLQGQQETQYF. Full variable domain (outside the CDR3, taken from reference TRBV7-2 and TRBJ2-5): GAGVSQSPSNKVTEKGKDVELRCDPISGHTALYWYRQSLGQGLEFLIYFQGNSAPDKSGLPSDRFSAERTGGSVSTLTIQRTQQEDSAVYLCASSLQGQQETQYFGPGTRLLVL.

The chain couples TRBV9 to TRBJ1-1; weak D call: TRBD1 (6 bases). The V and J ends lost 5 bases and 0 bases respectively, with 14 bases between them. The CDR3 runs 15 residues. From germline, CDR1 is SGDLS and CDR2 YYNGEE. For the CDR3, the DNA is TGTGCCAGCAGTTCAGGGGTTCTGTTGAACACTGAAGCTTTCTTT. Its translation: CASSSGVLLNTEAFF. Supplemented by reference TRBV9 and TRBJ1-1, the full variable domain reads DSGVTQTPKHLITATGQRVTLRCSPRSGDLSVYWYQQSLDQGLQFLIQYYNGEERAKGNILERFSAQQFPDLHSELNLSSLELGDSALYFCASSSGVLLNTEAFFGQGTRLTVV.

This chain connects TRBV7-9 to TRBJ1-5; weak D call: TRBD1 (5 bases). CDR1 is SEHNR, CDR2 FQNEAQ, per germline (reference sequence). The V and J ends lost 5 bases and 1 base respectively, with 15 bases between them. CDR3 length equals 16 residues. The CDR3 protein is CASSTGRGGSNQPQHF. The CDR3 DNA reads TGTGCCAGCAGCACAGGACGTGGTGGGAGCAATCAGCCCCAGCATTTT.

This clone was seen a handful of times. One junction end does not reproduce the germline sequence, and a read error may be involved. The V gene is TRBV7-9, the J gene TRBJ2-2; 9 nucleotides match TRBD1. There are 15 residues in the CDR3. Germline CDR1 SEHNR, CDR2 FQNEAQ (reference sequence). The CDR3 DNA sequence: TGTGCCAGCAGCCCCCGACCGGGACAGGGTTCGGAGGTGTTTTTT. Translating gives CASSPRPGQGSEVFF.

The chain carries TRBV4-3 and TRBJ2-1; 8 bases align to TRBD2. This CDR3 is 15 amino acids long. The J segment lost 8 bases and the V segment lost 1 base, leaving 7 bases of the junction unmatched. Germline CDR1 is LGHNA and CDR2 is YSLEER. CDR3 amino acids: CASSQASGSRYEQFF. The CDR3 DNA sequence: TGCGCCAGCAGCCAAGCCAGCGGGAGTAGGTATGAGCAGTTCTTC.

The genes are TRBV5-1 and TRBJ2-2, with a possible D match to TRBD2 (5 bases). The CDR3 spans 16 residues. The V end was cut by 4 bases, the J end by 1 base, with 14 bases between. Germline V gene lookup returns CDR1 SGHRS and CDR2 YFSETQ. CDR3 sequence (DNA): TGCGCCAGCAGCCCTGGGAGACGAGAGAACACCGGGGAGCTGTTTTTT. It encodes CASSPGRRENTGELFF.

This clone was detected a few times. The genes are TRBV5-1 and TRBJ2-7; D is unclear. The CDR3 runs 14 residues. The V end lost 4 bases, the J end lost 1 base, and 12 bases lay between the germline ends. The germline V gene encodes CDR1 SGHRS and CDR2 YFSETQ. DNA of the CDR3: TGCGCCAGCAGCGTGGGTCTGGCATCCTACGAGCAGTACTTC. Encoded protein: CASSVGLASYEQYF.

The chain recombines TRBV4-1 with TRBJ2-3; possible D gene TRBD2, 6 bases. With 4 bases removed from V and 0 bases from J, the gap between germline ends came to 14 bases. Germline values: CDR1 MGHRA, CDR2 YSYEKL. The CDR3 runs to 16 residues. CDR3 region: CASSPAGTSSTDTQYF. CDR3 nucleotides: TGCGCCAGCAGCCCGGCCGGGACTTCTAGCACAGATACGCAGTATTTT.